The next 10 T cell receptor beta chains were all read from a single sample in a study of cytomegalovirus exposure and HLA in healthy donors. Primers included in the PCR were 60 Vbeta and 13 Jbeta primers. The method was immunoSEQ multiplex PCR; TCRdb's version includes in-frame clones alone and lacks a portion of them. The sample shows over 85,000 clones, 6% to 9% of them seen only once. The sample taken for sequencing was PBMCs. The receptor source for this set is a man aged 50 to 59 in good health and CMV-seronegative.

There are a few counts of this clone. The rearrangement uses TRBV7-8 and TRBJ1-5, with TRBD1 as a possible D gene (6 bases). This CDR3 has 16 amino acids. The germline V gene has CDR1 SGHVS and CDR2 FQNEAQ. Trimming pared 5 bases from V and 0 bases from J, leaving 14 bases between. CDR3 sequence reads: CASSNDRIYSNQPQHF. Written as DNA, the CDR3 is TGTGCCAGCAGCAACGACAGGATTTATAGCAATCAGCCCCAGCATTTT.

The chain is built from TRBV28 and TRBJ2-3; 11 positions agree with TRBD2. V shed 7 bases and J 12 bases; nucleotides not matched to a gene: 15. This CDR3 is built from 15 residues. Germline V lookup: CDR1 MDHEN, CDR2 SYDVKM. The CDR3 region is CASNPTSGNFKPQYF. The CDR3 nucleotides are TGTGCCAGCAACCCGACTAGCGGGAACTTTAAACCCCAGTATTTT.

V and J are TRBV2 and TRBJ1-6, with D perhaps TRBD1 (6 bases). CDR3 length: 13 amino acids. Germline V gives CDR1 SNHLY, CDR2 FYNNEI. The V end lost 11 bases, the J end lost 7 bases, and 15 bases lay between the germline ends. CDR3 in amino acids: CASQGDSNSPLHF. The CDR3 nucleotides read TGTGCCTCACAGGGCGATTCAAATTCACCCCTCCACTTT.

On this clone itself: This CDR3 fails to terminate in the conserved phenylalanine or tryptophan, so it likely reflects a read error. The chain links TRBV29-1 to TRBJ1-1, with D uncertain. The germline CDR1 and CDR2 sequences are SQVTM and ANQGSEA. With 7 bases removed from V and 8 bases from J, the gap between germline ends came to 14 bases. CDR3 size: 11 residues. The CDR3 DNA is TGCAGCGCTAGGATAGAAGGCGAAGCTTTCGTT. It is translated as CSARIEGEAFV.

V is TRBV7-9 and J is TRBJ2-3; 8 nucleotides line up with TRBD2. With V trimmed by 5 bases and J by 1 base, 5 bases remained unmatched. The CDR3 spans 15 residues. Germline CDR1 and CDR2: SEHNR and FQNEAQ (reference sequence). In nucleotides, the CDR3 is TGTGCCAGCAGCCTCACTAGCGGCGGCACAGATACGCAGTATTTT. This gives the protein CASSLTSGGTDTQYF.

The V call is TRBV30, the J call TRBJ2-6; TRBD1 agrees at 7 bases. The CDR3 has 18 amino acids. CDR1 GTSNPN and CDR2 SVGIG come from the germline V gene (reference sequence). Losses at the gene ends were 2 bases for V and 0 bases for J; bases not matched to a gene: 10. The CDR3 is CAWSIRQGLLSGANVLTF. Here the CDR3 DNA reads TGTGCCTGGAGTATAAGACAGGGCCTCCTCTCTGGGGCCAACGTCCTGACTTTC.

The gene calls are TRBV4-3 and TRBJ2-5; 10 nucleotides line up with TRBD2. The CDR3 extends over 18 amino acids. Germline CDR1 and CDR2: LGHNA and YSLEER. V shed 8 bases, J shed 10 bases, and the junction held 25 bases outside the gene matches. CDR3 sequence reads: CASSQVLGGLADYRRQYF. The CDR3 DNA reads TGCGCCAGCTCTCAAGTCCTCGGAGGACTAGCGGATTACCGCCGCCAGTACTTC.

This clone was recorded a few times. The chain uses TRBV9 and TRBJ2-5; D might be TRBD2 (5 bases). There are 13 residues in the CDR3. Germline lookup yields CDR1 SGDLS and CDR2 YYNGEE. The V end was cut by 4 bases, the J end by 4 bases, with 11 bases between. CDR3 sequence reads: CASSPRAGETQYF. In DNA form, the CDR3 reads TGTGCCAGCAGCCCCCGGGCGGGAGAGACCCAGTACTTC. Combining the CDR3 with reference TRBV9 and TRBJ2-5 gives the whole variable domain DSGVTQTPKHLITATGQRVTLRCSPRSGDLSVYWYQQSLDQGLQFLIQYYNGEERAKGNILERFSAQQFPDLHSELNLSSLELGDSALYFCASSPRAGETQYFGPGTRLLVL.

V usage is TRBV19 and J usage is TRBJ1-1, with 7 nucleotides matching TRBD1. This CDR3 spans 14 amino acids. V was clipped by 1 base and J by 5 bases; unmatched bases: 4. The germline V gene has CDR1 LNHDA and CDR2 SQIVND (reference sequence). The DNA for the CDR3 is TGTGCCAGTAGTATAGGACAGGGACAAACTGAAGCTTTCTTT. Its translation is CASSIGQGQTEAFF.

This clone was observed a few times. The V call is TRBV11-3, the J call TRBJ1-2; D is unclear. The V end lost 8 bases, the J end lost 3 bases, and 13 bases lay between the germline ends. Germline assignment: CDR1 SGHNT and CDR2 YENEEA. The CDR3 length is 13 residues. CDR3 nucleotides: TGTGCCAGCGAGGTACCAGTTCACTATGGCTACACCTTC. Translation: CASEVPVHYGYTF.